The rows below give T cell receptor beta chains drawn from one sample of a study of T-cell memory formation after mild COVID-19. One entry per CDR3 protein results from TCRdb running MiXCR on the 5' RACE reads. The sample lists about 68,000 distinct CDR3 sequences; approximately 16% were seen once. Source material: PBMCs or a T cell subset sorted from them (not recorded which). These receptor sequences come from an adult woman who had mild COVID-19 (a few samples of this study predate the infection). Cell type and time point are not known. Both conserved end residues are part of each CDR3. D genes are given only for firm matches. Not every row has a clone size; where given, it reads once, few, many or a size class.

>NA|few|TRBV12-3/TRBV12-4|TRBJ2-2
TGTGCCAGCAGTTTGGGACAGAACACCGGGGAGCTGTTTTTT
CASSLGQNTGELFF
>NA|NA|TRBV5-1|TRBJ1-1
TGCGCCAGCAGCTTGGGAGAAGTCACTGAAGCTTTCTTT
CASSLGEVTEAFF
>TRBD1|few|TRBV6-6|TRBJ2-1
TGTGCCAGCAGCCTCCTGGGGACAGGGGGCAGGAATGAGCAGTTCTTC
CASSLLGTGGRNEQFF
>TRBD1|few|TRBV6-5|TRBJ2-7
TGTGCCAGCAGTTACTCGGGACAGGGTGCAGACGAGCAGTACTTC
CASSYSGQGADEQYF
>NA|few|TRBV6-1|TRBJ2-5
TGTGCCAGCATGATAAGGGTTCCGGGGTGGACCCAGTACTTC
CASMIRVPGWTQYF
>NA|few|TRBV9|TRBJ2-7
TGTGCCAGCAGCGTAGGAGGGGATAGGTACGAGCAGTACTTC
CASSVGGDRYEQYF
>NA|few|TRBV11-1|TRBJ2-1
TGTGCCAGCTCTGGGCTTCGCGAGCAGTTCTTC
CASSGLREQFF
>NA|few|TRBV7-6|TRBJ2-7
TGTGCCAGCAGCCGAGGGGACGGAACCGAGCAGTACTTC
CASSRGDGTEQYF
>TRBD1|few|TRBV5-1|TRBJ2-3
TGCGCCAGCACGCCAACGACAGGGGATCTCACAGATACGCAGTATTTT
CASTPTTGDLTDTQYF
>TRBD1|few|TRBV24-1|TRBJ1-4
TGTGCCACCAGTGACAGGGGGGCGCATGAAAAACTGTTTTTT
CATSDRGAHEKLFF
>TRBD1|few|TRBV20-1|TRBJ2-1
TGCAGTGCTGAGACACAGGACAGGGTTACGCTCCATGAGCAGTTCTTC
CSAETQDRVTLHEQFF
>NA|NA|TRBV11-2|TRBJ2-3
TGTGCCAGCAGCTTTCTGACTGGGGATACGCAGTATTTT
CASSFLTGDTQYF
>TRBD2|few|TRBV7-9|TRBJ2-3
TGTGCCAGCAGCGCCCGGACTAGCGGGAGTGTGGGAACAGATACGCAGTATTTT
CASSARTSGSVGTDTQYF
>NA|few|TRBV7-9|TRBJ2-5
TGTGCCAGCAGCACCAGGGAATACGAGACCCAGTACTTC
CASSTREYETQYF
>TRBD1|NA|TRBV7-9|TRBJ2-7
TGTGCCAGCAGCTTAAGGGACAGGGAAGGGCAGTACTTC
CASSLRDREGQYF
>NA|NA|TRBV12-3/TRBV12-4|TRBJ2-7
TGTGCCAGCAAGCCGACAGAAACCTACTACGAGCAGTACTTC
CASKPTETYYEQYF
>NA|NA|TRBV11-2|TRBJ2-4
TGTGCCAGCAGCTTAGATCTCTGGGGGGGGGCCACCAAAAACATTCAGTACTTC
CASSLDLWGGATKNIQYF
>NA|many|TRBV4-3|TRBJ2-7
TGCGCCAGCAGCCAAGATTTTGGGATCGGGCCCTACGAGCAGTACTTC
CASSQDFGIGPYEQYF
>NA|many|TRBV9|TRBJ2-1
TGTGCCAGCAGCGTAGACGGGAGCCCCTACAATGAGCAGTTCTTC
CASSVDGSPYNEQFF
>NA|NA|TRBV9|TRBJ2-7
TGTGCCAGCAGCGTCGGACAAGACATCTACGAGCAGTACTTC
CASSVGQDIYEQYF
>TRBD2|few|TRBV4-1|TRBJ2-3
TGCGCCAGCAGCCCTGGGACTAGCGGGACCACAGATACGCAGTATTTT
CASSPGTSGTTDTQYF
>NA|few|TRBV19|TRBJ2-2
TGTGCCAGTAGCCCATTCCGGGGTACCGGGGAGCTGTTTTTT
CASSPFRGTGELFF
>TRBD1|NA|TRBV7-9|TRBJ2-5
TGTGCCAGCAACTTAGACAGGGAGTACCAAGAGACCCAGTACTTC
CASNLDREYQETQYF
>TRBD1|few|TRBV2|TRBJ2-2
TGTGCCAGCAGAGCCTCTACCGACAGGGCTTTTCCCCACACCGGGGAGCTGTTTTTT
CASRASTDRAFPHTGELFF
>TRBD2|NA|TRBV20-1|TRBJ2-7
TGCAGTGCTAGAGATAGACTAGCGGGATTTGAGCAGTACTTC
CSARDRLAGFEQYF
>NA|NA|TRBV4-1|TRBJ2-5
TGCGCCAGCAGCCAAGTTGCGGGGCTAGAGACCCAGTACTTC
CASSQVAGLETQYF
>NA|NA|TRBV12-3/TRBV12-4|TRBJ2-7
TGTGCCAGCAGTTTCCGGGGGGCCTCCTACGAGCAGTACTTC
CASSFRGASYEQYF
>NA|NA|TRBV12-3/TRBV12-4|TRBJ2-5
TGTGCCAGCAGGCCAGGAGCGGTTCAAGAGACCCAGTACTTC
CASRPGAVQETQYF
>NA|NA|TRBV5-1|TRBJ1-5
TGCGCCAGCAGCTTGAAGATGGATCAGCCCCAGCATTTT
CASSLKMDQPQHF
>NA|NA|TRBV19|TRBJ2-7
TGTGCCAGTAGTATCAGTCACAGGGACTACGAGCAGTACTTC
CASSISHRDYEQYF
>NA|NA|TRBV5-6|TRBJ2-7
TGTGCCAGCAGCTTGTCAGGCGAGCAGTACTTC
CASSLSGEQYF
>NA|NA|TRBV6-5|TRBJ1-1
TGTGCCAGCAGTTCCTATGGGAGCTTTAACACTGAAGCTTTCTTT
CASSSYGSFNTEAFF
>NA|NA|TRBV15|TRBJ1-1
TGTGCCACCAGAGGGACCCTCCAGACTGAAGCTTTCTTT
CATRGTLQTEAFF
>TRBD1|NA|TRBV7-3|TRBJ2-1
TGTGCCAGCAGCCCGACAGGGGCCGCCTACAATGAGCAGTTCTTC
CASSPTGAAYNEQFF
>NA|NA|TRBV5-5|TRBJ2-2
TGTGCCAGCAGCCCCGGGACCATCAGCACCGGGGAGCTGTTTTTT
CASSPGTISTGELFF
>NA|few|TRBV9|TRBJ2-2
TGTGCCAGCAGCGTAGGGGGTCCCGGGGAGCTGTTTTTT
CASSVGGPGELFF
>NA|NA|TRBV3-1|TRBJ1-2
TGTGCCAGCCTTGATAATAGGGTCCCTCTGGATGGCTACACCTTC
CASLDNRVPLDGYTF
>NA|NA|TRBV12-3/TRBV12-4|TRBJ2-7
TGTGCCAGCAGTTTGATGTGGGGGGACGAGCAGTACTTC
CASSLMWGDEQYF
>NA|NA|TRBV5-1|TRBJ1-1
TGCGCCAGCAGCTTGAGGGACCCCACTGAAGCTTTCTTT
CASSLRDPTEAFF
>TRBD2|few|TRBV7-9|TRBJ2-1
TGTGCCAGCAGCGCTTCCGGGACTAGCGTCTATGAGCAGTTCTTC
CASSASGTSVYEQFF
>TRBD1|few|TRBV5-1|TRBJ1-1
TGCGCCAGCAGCGTTGGGTATCGGGACAGGGGGTGGACTGAAGCTTTCTTT
CASSVGYRDRGWTEAFF
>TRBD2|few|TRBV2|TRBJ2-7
TGTGCCAGCAGCCGAAATCCAAGCGGGGCCTACTCCTACGAGCAGTACTTC
CASSRNPSGAYSYEQYF